The 22 T cell receptor beta chains presented below share a single source sample, sequenced in a study of molecular identifiers for immune sequencing clone quantification. A single record per CDR3 protein comes from TCRdb applying MiXCR to the PCR reads. Found here are 35,000 or so distinct CDR3 sequences, roughly 18% of them singletons; the top ten hold about 6.2%. Sequencing was carried out using naive CD8+ T cells from blood, with Jurkat cell RNA spiked in. Subset reported: FACS-sorted CD8+CD4-CCR7+CD45RA+ naive T cells. These receptors were obtained from a human donor in good health. Some libraries in this study had Jurkat cell RNA spiked in.

By sample share, this clonotype is medium-sized (0.01 to 0.1%). The CDR3 reads CASSLEWEWEPQHF. DNA of the CDR3: TGTGCCAGCAGCTTAGAGTGGGAATGGGAGCCCCAGCATTTT. The rearrangement links TRBV7-2 to TRBJ1-5; D not resolved. The CDR3 length is 14 residues. Germline CDR1 and CDR2: SGHTA and FQGNSA. V was trimmed by 1 base and J by 8 bases, leaving 12 bases between them.

Turning to this clonotype: Given a much more abundant clone one base away, this may be a read error. V and J are TRBV20-1 and TRBJ2-7, with TRBD2 matching over 8 bases. V lost 7 bases, J lost 7 bases, and 12 bases stayed unmatched. Germline V lookup: CDR1 DFQATT, CDR2 SNEGSKA (reference sequence). The CDR3 totals 13 residues. As DNA, the CDR3 is TGCAGTGTTCCATCGGGAGGGCCTTGGGAGCAGTACTTC. Its translation is CSVPSGGPWEQYF.

Of note for this clonotype: As the CDR3 is not closed by the conserved phenylalanine or tryptophan, this likely results from a read error. V and J are TRBV7-2 and TRBJ1-2; a weak D match, TRBD1 (5 bases). From germline, CDR1 is SGHTA and CDR2 FQGNSA. V was trimmed by 1 base and J by 8 bases, leaving 14 bases between them. The CDR3 runs 14 residues. The chain's CDR3 is CASSLEQGLGGYTL. The CDR3 nucleotides read TGTGCCAGCAGCTTAGAGCAGGGCCTGGGGGGCTACACCCTC.

This clonotype was recorded many times. In DNA, the CDR3 is TGTGCCAGCAGCACGGGACTAGCGGGAGGAAATGAGCAGTTCTTC. Its translation is CASSTGLAGGNEQFF. The chain has TRBV7-2 and TRBJ2-1, with 15 bases lining up with TRBD2. This CDR3 has 15 amino acids. Germline V gives CDR1 SGHTA, CDR2 FQGNSA. Trimming cost V 5 bases and J 7 bases; bases outside gene matches: 3.

In this sample, this clonotype turned up many times. The chain uses TRBV12-3 or TRBV12-4 and TRBJ2-1, with 8 bases lining up with TRBD1. Germline trimming cut 3 bases from V and 6 bases from J; bases unmatched to any gene: 10. The CDR3 is made up of 16 amino acids. The CDR3 region has the DNA TGTGCCAGCAGTTTGGGCGGACAGGGAGAGGGCAATGAGCAGTTCTTC. It specifies CASSLGGQGEGNEQFF.

Turning to this clonotype: At one end the junction does not follow the germline gene, possibly because of a read error. This chain links TRBV5-1 with TRBJ2-3; a weak D match, TRBD2 (5 bases). Germline CDR1 reads SGHRS; CDR2 reads YFSETQ. This CDR3 has 15 residues. The CDR3 nucleotides read TGCGCCAGCAGCTTGTGGGAGAAAGGCACGGATACGCAGTTTTTT. Translation gives CASSLWEKGTDTQFF. The whole variable domain, filled in from reference TRBV5-1 and TRBJ2-3, reads KAGVTQTPRYLIKTRGQQVTLSCSPISGHRSVSWYQQTPGQGLQFLFEYFSETQRNKGNFPGRFSGRQFSNSRSEMNVSTLELGDSALYLCASSLWEKGTDTQFFGPGTRLTVL.

This clonotype appeared many times. This rearrangement joins TRBV7-9 to TRBJ1-5; possible D gene TRBD1, 5 bases. Germline V lookup: CDR1 SEHNR, CDR2 FQNEAQ (reference sequence). The CDR3 covers 15 residues. V lost 1 base to trimming and J lost 0 bases, with 7 bases between them. The CDR3 protein is CASSLVGASNQPQHF. The DNA for the CDR3 is TGTGCCAGCAGCTTAGTTGGGGCTAGCAATCAGCCCCAGCATTTT.

This clonotype has at least ten counts. This rearrangement joins TRBV12-3 or TRBV12-4 to TRBJ2-5; 8 bases are a match to TRBD2. This CDR3 has 17 amino acids. V shed 6 bases and J 5 bases; nucleotides not matched to a gene: 17. Written as DNA, the CDR3 is TGTGCCAGCAGCCCCGTATTGCGGGAGGCCGTAGGGGAGACCCAGTACTTC. Protein product: CASSPVLREAVGETQYF.

Many counts were recorded for this clonotype. One end of the junction does not line up with germline, which may come from a read error. J is TRBJ2-5 and V is TRBV7-9; TRBD1 is a possible D gene (5 bases). The CDR3 consists of 13 residues. Per the germline V gene, CDR1 is SEHNR and CDR2 is FQNEAQ (reference sequence). CDR3 nucleotides: TGTGCCAGCACCTTAGGGGATTTGGAGACCCAGTACTTC. Encoded protein: CASTLGDLETQYF.

This clonotype was observed at least ten times. The rearrangement joins TRBV29-1 to TRBJ2-2, with 9 bases that match TRBD2. The CDR3 contains 15 residues. J was trimmed by 1 base and V by 1 base; bases with no gene match: 1. Germline V gene sequence: CDR1 SQVTM, CDR2 ANQGSEA. The CDR3 here is CSVEASGKNTGELFF. In DNA form, the CDR3 reads TGCAGCGTTGAAGCTAGCGGGAAGAACACCGGGGAGCTGTTTTTT.

There are many counts of this clonotype. This CDR3 is CATSRDWGLAGEVQETQYF. In DNA form, the CDR3 reads TGTGCCACCAGCAGAGATTGGGGACTAGCGGGAGAGGTACAAGAGACCCAGTACTTC. The J gene is TRBJ2-5, the V gene TRBV15, with 14 bases identical to TRBD2. Trimming at V came to 0 bases and at J to 2 bases, leaving 8 bases not matched to a gene. CDR1 and CDR2 from the germline V gene are LNHNV and YYDKDF (reference sequence). The CDR3 has 19 residues.

This clonotype was recorded many times. DNA of the CDR3: TGTGCCAGCAGCAGGTATACTACGCGCATTGAGCCCCAGCATTTT. Translation: CASSRYTTRIEPQHF. The chain carries TRBV28 and TRBJ1-5; D gene uncertain. V lost 6 bases and J lost 8, with 20 bases in between. Germline CDR1 MDHEN, CDR2 SYDVKM. The CDR3 consists of 15 residues.

This clonotype is medium-sized within its sample. The J gene is TRBJ2-2, the V gene TRBV4-2, with D unresolved. This CDR3 has 17 residues. CDR1 LGHNA and CDR2 YNFKEQ come from the germline V gene. V lost 0 bases to trimming and J lost 5 bases, with 16 bases between them. The CDR3, as DNA: TGTGCCAGCAGCCAAGAGTCAGCCTCTGTCAGGACCGGGGAGCTGTTTTTT. It encodes CASSQESASVRTGELFF.

This clonotype was recorded at least ten times. The CDR3 loop reads CASSLVGGGYNEQFF. CDR3 coding DNA: TGTGCCAGCAGCTTGGTGGGAGGGGGCTACAATGAGCAGTTCTTC. The chain uses TRBV5-6 and TRBJ2-1, with a tentative D call TRBD2 (7 bases). This CDR3 contains 15 residues. Germline CDR1 is SGHDT and CDR2 is YYEEEE. V shed 0 bases and J shed 3 bases, with 10 bases lying between them.

About this clonotype: This may be a read error, as it is one base from a much larger clone. This chain joins TRBV29-1 and TRBJ1-2; possibly TRBD1 for D (5 bases). Germline V lookup: CDR1 SQVTM, CDR2 ANQGSEA. There are 12 residues in the CDR3. Trimming pared 4 bases from V and 6 bases from J, leaving 12 bases between. The CDR3 region is CSVGTTNHGYTF. In DNA form, the CDR3 reads TGCAGCGTTGGGACAACCAACCATGGCTACACCTTC.

This clonotype appeared many times. The V call is TRBV7-9, the J call TRBJ2-7; D possibly matches TRBD1 or TRBD2 (5 bases each). Trimming removed 4 bases at V and 4 bases at J, with 17 bases between. Looked up from germline, CDR1 is SEHNR and CDR2 is FQNEAQ (reference sequence). The CDR3 loop spans 15 amino acids. The CDR3 DNA sequence: TGTGCCAGCAGCTCGACGGGGCTCGGCCTTTACGAGCAGTACTTC. Translating it yields CASSSTGLGLYEQYF. The variable domain in full, with the rest retrieved from reference TRBV7-9 and TRBJ2-7, is DTGVSQNPRHKITKRGQNVTFRCDPISEHNRLYWYRQTLGQGPEFLTYFQNEAQLEKSRLLSDRFSAERPKGSFSTLEIQRTEQGDSAMYLCASSSTGLGLYEQYFGPGTRLTVT.

This clonotype was detected ten times or more. This chain links TRBV4-2 with TRBJ2-7, with 13 bases fitting TRBD2. This CDR3 has 16 residues. Germline CDR1 is LGHNA and CDR2 is YNFKEQ. Unmatched junction bases numbered 4, after V lost 2 bases and J lost 3 bases. The CDR3 DNA reads as TGTGCCAGCAGCCAACAAGGACTAGCGGGGGACTACGAGCAGTACTTC. Translated: CASSQQGLAGDYEQYF.

This clonotype was found many times. The gene calls are TRBV14 and TRBJ2-3; D remains unclear. V lost 2 bases, J lost 4 bases, and 7 bases lay in between. Germline loops: CDR1 SGHDN, CDR2 FVKESK. The CDR3 runs 13 residues. This chain's CDR3 is CASSQTFPDTQYF. Here the CDR3 DNA reads TGTGCCAGCAGCCAAACTTTTCCAGATACGCAGTATTTT.

In the case of this clonotype: A much larger clonotype is one base distant, so this may be a read error. The chain links TRBV7-9 to TRBJ1-6; D unresolved. This CDR3 is 12 amino acids long. V was cut by 5 bases and J by 11 bases, with 10 bases left in between. Germline CDR1 reads SEHNR; CDR2 reads FQNEAQ (reference sequence). CDR3 bases: TGTGCCAGCAGCGGACGGGGTCCACCCCTCCACTTT. Its translation is CASSGRGPPLHF.

This clonotype was counted many times. The J gene is TRBJ2-4, the V gene TRBV20-1; D is unresolved. CDR1 DFQATT and CDR2 SNEGSKA come from the germline V gene (reference sequence). V was trimmed by 5 bases and J by 0 bases, leaving 14 bases between them. The CDR3 length is 15 residues. CDR3 nucleotide sequence: TGCAGTGCTCCTCTAGGGCTGTCAGCCAAAAACATTCAGTACTTC. Amino acid sequence: CSAPLGLSAKNIQYF.

On this clonotype itself: A clone one base away is much larger, so this may be a read error. This chain's CDR3 is CASSSEPTTGEPFF. Here the CDR3 DNA reads TGTGCCAGCAGCTCAGAACCCACCACCGGGGAGCCGTTTTTT. The V and J genes are TRBV7-8 and TRBJ2-2; D may be TRBD2 (5 bases). The CDR3 contains 14 residues. Per germline, CDR1 SGHVS and CDR2 FQNEAQ. Supplemented by reference TRBV7-8 and TRBJ2-2, the full variable domain reads GAGVSQSPRYKVAKRGQDVALRCDPISGHVSLFWYQQALGQGPEFLTYFQNEAQLDKSGLPSDRFFAERPEGSVSTLKIQRTQQEDSAVYLCASSSEPTTGEPFFGEGSRLTVL.

Details on this clonotype: Since a much larger clone is just one base distant, this may be a read error. The V gene is TRBV7-6, the J gene TRBJ2-7; TRBD1 matches 10 bases. The V gene's germline CDR1 is SGHVS and CDR2 FNYEAQ. The CDR3 runs 14 residues. The CDR3 nucleotides read TGTGCCAGCAGCATCGGGACAGGGGCCTACGTGCAGTACTTC. This encodes CASSIGTGAYVQYF.